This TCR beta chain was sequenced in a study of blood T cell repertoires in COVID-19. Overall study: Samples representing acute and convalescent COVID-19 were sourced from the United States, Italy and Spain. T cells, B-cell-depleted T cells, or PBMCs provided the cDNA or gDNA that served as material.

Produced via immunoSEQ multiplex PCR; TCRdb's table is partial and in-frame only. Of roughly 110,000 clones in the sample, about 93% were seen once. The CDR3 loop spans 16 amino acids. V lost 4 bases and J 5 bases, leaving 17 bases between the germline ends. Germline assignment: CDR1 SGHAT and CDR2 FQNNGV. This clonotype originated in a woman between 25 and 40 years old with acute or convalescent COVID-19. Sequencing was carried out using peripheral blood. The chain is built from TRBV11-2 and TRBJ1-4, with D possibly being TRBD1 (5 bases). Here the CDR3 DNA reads TGTGCCAGCAGCTCACTCCGACAGCTAAAAAATGAAAAACTGTTTTTT. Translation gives CASSSLRQLKNEKLFF.